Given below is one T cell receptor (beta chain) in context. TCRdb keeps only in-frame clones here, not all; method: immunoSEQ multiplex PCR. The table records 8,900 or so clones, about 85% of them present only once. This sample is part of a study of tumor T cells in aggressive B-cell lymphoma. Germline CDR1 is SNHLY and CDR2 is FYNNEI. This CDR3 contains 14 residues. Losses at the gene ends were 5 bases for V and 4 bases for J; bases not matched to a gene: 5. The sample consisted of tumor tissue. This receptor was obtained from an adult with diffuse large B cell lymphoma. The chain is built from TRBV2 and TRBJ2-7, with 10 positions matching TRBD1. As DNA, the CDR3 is TGTGCCAGCAGTTCCGGGACAGGGGTTTACGAGCAGTACTTC. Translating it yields CASSSGTGVYEQYF.